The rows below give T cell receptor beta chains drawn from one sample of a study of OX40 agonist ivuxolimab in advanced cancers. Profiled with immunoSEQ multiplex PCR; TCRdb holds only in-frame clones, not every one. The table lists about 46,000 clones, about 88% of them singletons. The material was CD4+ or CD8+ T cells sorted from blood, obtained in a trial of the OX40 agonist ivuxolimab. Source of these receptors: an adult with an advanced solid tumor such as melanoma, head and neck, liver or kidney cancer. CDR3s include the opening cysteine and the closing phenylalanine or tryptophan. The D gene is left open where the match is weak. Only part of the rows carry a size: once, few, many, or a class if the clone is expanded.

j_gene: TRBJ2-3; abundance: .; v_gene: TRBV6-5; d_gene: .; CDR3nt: TGTGCCAGCGCGAACCGGGGCACAGATACGCAGTATTTT; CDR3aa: CASANRGTDTQYF
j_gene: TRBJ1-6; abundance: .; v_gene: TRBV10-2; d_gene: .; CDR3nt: TGCGCCAGCAGTGTGGGCTCCTATAATTCACCCCTCCACTTT; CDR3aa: CASSVGSYNSPLHF
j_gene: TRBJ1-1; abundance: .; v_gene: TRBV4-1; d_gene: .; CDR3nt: TGCGCCAGCAGCCAAGGTATCGGGGGAATGAACACTGAAGCTTTCTTT; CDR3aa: CASSQGIGGMNTEAFF
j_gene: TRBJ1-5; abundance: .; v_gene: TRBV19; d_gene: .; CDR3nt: TGTGCCAGTAGTATTCCTGGGAGCAATCAGCCCCAGCATTTT; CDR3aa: CASSIPGSNQPQHF
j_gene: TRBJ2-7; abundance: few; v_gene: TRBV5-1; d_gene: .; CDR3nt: TGCGCCAGCAGCTTGGAGACGGGTCTAGCTCTCGAGCAGTACTTC; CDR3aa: CASSLETGLALEQYF
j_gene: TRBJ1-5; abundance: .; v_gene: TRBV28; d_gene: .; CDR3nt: TGTGCCAGCAGTCCCTTTTGGGGGCAGGATAGAAGCAATCAGCCCCAGCATTTT; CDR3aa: CASSPFWGQDRSNQPQHF
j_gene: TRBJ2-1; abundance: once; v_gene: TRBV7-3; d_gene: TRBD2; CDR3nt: TGTGCCAGCAGCTTAAAATTGGGGACTAGCCCGATGAATGAGCAGTTCTTC; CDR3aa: CASSLKLGTSPMNEQFF
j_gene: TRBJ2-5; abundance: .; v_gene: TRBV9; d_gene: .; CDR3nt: TGTGCCAGCAGCGGTAGCCCCGCGGAGACCCAGTACTTC; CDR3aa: CASSGSPAETQYF
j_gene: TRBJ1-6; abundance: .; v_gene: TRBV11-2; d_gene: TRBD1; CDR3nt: TGTGCCAGCAGCCCGACAGGGTCGGCTTCACCCCTCCACTTT; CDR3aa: CASSPTGSASPLHF
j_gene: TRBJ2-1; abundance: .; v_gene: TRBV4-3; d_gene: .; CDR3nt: TGCGCCAGCAGCTTAAAGTCAGGCCAGGGGTACTACAATGAGCAGTTCTTC; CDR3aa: CASSLKSGQGYYNEQFF
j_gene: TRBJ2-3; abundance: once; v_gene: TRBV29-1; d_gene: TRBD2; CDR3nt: TGCAGCGCAAGACTAGCGGGGACTACAGATACGCAGTATTTT; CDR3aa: CSARLAGTTDTQYF